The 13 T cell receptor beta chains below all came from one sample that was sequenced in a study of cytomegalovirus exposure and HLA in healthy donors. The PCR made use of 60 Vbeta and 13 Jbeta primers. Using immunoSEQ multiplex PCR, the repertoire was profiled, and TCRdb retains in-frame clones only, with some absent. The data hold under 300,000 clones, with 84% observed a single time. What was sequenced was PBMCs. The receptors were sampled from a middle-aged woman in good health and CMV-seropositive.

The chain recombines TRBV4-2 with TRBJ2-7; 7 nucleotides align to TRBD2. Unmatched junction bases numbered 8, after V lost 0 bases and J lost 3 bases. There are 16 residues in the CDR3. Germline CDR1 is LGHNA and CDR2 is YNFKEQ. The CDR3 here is CASSQDWGEGYYEQYF. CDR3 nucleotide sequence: TGTGCCAGCAGCCAAGATTGGGGGGAGGGTTACTACGAGCAGTACTTC.

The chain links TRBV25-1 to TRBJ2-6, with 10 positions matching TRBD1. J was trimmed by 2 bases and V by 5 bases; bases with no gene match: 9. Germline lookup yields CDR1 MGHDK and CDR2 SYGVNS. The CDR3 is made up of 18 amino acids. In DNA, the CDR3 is TGTGCCAGCAGTCAGAGGGACAGGGGAACGACTGGGGCCAACGTCCTGACTTTC. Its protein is CASSQRDRGTTGANVLTF.

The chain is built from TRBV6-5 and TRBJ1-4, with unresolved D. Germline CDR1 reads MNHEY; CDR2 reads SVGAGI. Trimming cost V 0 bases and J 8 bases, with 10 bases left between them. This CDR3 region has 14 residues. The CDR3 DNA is TGTGCCAGCAGTTACTCCATGGAGCCGGAAAAACTGTTTTTT. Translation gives CASSYSMEPEKLFF.

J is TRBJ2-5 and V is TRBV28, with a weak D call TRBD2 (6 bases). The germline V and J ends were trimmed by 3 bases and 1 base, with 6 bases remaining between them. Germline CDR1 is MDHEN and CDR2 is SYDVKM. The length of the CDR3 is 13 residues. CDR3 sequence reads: CASSFGGQETQYF. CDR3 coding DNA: TGTGCCAGCAGTTTCGGGGGCCAAGAGACCCAGTACTTC.

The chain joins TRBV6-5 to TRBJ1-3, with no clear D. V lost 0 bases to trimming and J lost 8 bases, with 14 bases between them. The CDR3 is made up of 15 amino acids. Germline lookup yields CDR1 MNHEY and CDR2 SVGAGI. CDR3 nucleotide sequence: TGTGCCAGCAGTTACTCGGCCGATTCCGGGGACACCATATATTTT. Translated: CASSYSADSGDTIYF.

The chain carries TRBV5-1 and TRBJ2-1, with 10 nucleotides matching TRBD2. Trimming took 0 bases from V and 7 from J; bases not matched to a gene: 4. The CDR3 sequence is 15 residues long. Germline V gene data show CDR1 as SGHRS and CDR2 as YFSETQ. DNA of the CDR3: TGCGCCAGCAGCTTGGCTAGCGGGAGTTGGAATGAGCAGTTCTTC. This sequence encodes CASSLASGSWNEQFF.

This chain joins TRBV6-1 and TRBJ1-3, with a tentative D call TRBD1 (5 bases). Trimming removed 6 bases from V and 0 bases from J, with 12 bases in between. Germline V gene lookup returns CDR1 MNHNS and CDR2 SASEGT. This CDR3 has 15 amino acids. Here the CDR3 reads CASSQLTVSGNTIYF. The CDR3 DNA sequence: TGTGCCAGCAGCCAACTGACAGTCTCTGGAAACACCATATATTTT.

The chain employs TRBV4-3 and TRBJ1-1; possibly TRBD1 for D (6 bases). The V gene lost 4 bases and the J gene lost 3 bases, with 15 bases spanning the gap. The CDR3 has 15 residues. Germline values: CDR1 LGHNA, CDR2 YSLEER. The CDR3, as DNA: TGCGCCAGCAGCCCCCGACAGGCCCCGCACACTGAAGCTTTCTTT. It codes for CASSPRQAPHTEAFF.

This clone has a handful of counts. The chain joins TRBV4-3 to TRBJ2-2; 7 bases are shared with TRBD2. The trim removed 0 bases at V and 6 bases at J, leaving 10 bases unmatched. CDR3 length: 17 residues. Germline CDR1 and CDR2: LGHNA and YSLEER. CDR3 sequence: CASSQDRPASGAGELFF. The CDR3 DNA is TGCGCCAGCAGCCAAGATCGCCCCGCTAGCGGCGCCGGGGAGCTGTTTTTT.

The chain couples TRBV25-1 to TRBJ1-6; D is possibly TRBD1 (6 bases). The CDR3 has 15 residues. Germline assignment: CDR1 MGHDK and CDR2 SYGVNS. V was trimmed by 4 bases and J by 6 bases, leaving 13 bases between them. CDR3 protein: CASSAPQGFNSPLHF. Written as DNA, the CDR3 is TGTGCCAGCAGTGCCCCACAGGGCTTTAATTCACCCCTCCACTTT.

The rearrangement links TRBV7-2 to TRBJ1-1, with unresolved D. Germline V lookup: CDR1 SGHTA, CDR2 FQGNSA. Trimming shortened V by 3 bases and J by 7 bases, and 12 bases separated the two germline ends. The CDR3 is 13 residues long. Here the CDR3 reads CASSFIRENEAFF. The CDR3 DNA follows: TGTGCCAGCAGCTTTATACGAGAGAATGAAGCTTTCTTT.

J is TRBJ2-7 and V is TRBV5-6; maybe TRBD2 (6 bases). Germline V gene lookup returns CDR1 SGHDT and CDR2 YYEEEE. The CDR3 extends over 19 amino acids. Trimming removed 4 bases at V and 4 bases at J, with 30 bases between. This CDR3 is CASSIPTLDRLDVPYEQYF. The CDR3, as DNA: TGTGCCAGCAGCATCCCTACCCTCGACAGACTAGACGTCCCGTACGAGCAGTACTTC.

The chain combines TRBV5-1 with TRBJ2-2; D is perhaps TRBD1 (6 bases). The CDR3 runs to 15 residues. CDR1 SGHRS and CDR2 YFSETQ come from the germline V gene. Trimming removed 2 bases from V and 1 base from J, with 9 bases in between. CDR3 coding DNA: TGCGCCAGCAGCTTCGGACAGCTGAACACCGGGGAGCTGTTTTTT. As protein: CASSFGQLNTGELFF.